The text below deals with one TCR beta chain. Its antigen is undetermined. The assay was immunoSEQ multiplex PCR, and TCRdb's table has in-frame clones only and misses some. The sample shows about 36,000 clones, approximately 80% of them seen only once. Regarding time point: week 5, during vaccination. Each dose of the vaccine consisted of 300 ug of mutant IDH1 20-mer peptide, with topical imiquimod. This sample was taken from a study of a mutant IDH1 vaccine in newly diagnosed glioma. Study outcomes and limitations: Seemingly, top peripheral T cell clonotype changes bore no relation to pseudoprogression.

V shed 6 bases and J shed 12 bases, with 20 bases lying between them. In germline, CDR1 is SNHLY, CDR2 FYNNEI. The CDR3 contains 13 residues. The receptor was derived from a man over 45 with glioma. The sample consisted of PBMCs, taken from a glioma patient whose treatment included an IDH1 peptide vaccine. V and J are TRBV2 and TRBJ2-5, with D possibly called TRBD1 or TRBD2 (5 bases each). The CDR3 nucleotides are TGTGCCAGCAGAGGACTTACCGGGACCAGTGAGTACTTC. Translated: CASRGLTGTSEYF.